The present T cell receptor (beta chain) was sequenced within a study of cytomegalovirus exposure and HLA in healthy donors. Trimming removed 3 bases from V and 4 bases from J, with 8 bases in between. CDR1 SGHDT and CDR2 YYEEEE come from the germline V gene. CDR3 length equals 12 residues. The PCR was carried out with 60 Vbeta primers and 13 Jbeta primers. The method was immunoSEQ multiplex PCR; TCRdb's version includes in-frame clones alone and lacks a portion of them. The sample has 90,000 to 95,000 clones, approximately 80% seen once; the top ten hold 2% to 2.5%. The source of this sequence is a man between 18 and 35 years old in good health and CMV-seronegative. Sequences were obtained from PBMCs. J is TRBJ2-7 and V is TRBV5-6, with a weak D call TRBD1 (5 bases). CDR3 residues: CASSSGIYEQYF. DNA for the CDR3: TGTGCCAGCAGCTCAGGGATTTACGAGCAGTACTTC.